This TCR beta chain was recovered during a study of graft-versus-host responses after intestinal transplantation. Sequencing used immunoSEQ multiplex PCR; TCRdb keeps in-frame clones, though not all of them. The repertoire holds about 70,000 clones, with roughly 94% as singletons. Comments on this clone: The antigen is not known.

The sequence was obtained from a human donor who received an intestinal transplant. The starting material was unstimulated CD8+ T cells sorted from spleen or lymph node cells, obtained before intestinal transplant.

CDR3 in amino acids: CSVEASGSFQETQYF. The CDR3, as DNA: TGCAGCGTTGAGGCTAGCGGGAGTTTCCAAGAGACCCAGTACTTC. The gene calls are TRBV29-1 and TRBJ2-5; 10 positions match TRBD2. This CDR3 has 15 residues. Germline V lookup: CDR1 SQVTM, CDR2 ANQGSEA. Trimming at V came to 3 bases and at J to 1 base, leaving 5 bases not matched to a gene.